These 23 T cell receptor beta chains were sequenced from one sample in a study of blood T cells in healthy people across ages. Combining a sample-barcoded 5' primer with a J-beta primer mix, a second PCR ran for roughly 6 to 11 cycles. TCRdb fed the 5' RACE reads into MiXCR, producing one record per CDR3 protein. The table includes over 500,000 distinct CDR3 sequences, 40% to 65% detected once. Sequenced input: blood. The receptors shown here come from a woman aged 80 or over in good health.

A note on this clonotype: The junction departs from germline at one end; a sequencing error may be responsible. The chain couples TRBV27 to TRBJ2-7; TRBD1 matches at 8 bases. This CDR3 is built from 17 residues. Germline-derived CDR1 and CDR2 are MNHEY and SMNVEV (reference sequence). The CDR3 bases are TGTGCCAGCAGTGGATATACAGGGGGAAAAAGCTCCTACGGGCAGTACTTC. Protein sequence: CASSGYTGGKSSYGQYF.

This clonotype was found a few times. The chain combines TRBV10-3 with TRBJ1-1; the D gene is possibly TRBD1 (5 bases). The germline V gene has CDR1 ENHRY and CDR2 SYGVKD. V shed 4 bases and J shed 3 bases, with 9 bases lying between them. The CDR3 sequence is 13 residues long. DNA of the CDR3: TGTGCCATCAGTGGGGGCGCAGACACTGAAGCTTTCTTT. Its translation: CAISGGADTEAFF.

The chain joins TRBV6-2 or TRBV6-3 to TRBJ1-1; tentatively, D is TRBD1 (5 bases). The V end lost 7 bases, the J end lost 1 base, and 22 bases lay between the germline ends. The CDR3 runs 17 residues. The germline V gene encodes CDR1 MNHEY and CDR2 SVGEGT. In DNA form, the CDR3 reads TGTGCCAGCACTCTATGGGGGACTACCACCGGGAACACTGAAGCTTTCTTT. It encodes CASTLWGTTTGNTEAFF.

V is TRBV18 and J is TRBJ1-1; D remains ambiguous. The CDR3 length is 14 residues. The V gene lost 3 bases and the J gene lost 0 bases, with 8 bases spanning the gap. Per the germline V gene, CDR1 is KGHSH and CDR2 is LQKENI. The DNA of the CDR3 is TGTGCCAGCTCACCGATGAGCTTGAACACTGAAGCTTTCTTT. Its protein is CASSPMSLNTEAFF.

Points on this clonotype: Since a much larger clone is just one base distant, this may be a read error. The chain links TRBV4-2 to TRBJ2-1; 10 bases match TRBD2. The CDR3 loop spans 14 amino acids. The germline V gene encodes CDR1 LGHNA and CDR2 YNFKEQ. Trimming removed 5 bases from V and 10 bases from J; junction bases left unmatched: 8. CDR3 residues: CASSSSGGFKEQFF. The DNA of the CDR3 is TGTGCCAGCAGCTCTAGCGGGGGCTTTAAAGAGCAGTTCTTC.

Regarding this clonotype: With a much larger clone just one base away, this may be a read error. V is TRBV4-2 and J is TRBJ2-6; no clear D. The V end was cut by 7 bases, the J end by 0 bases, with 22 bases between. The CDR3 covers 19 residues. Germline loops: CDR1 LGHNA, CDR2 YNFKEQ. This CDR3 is CASNLRFGFSSSGANVLTF. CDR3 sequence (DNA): TGTGCCAGCAATCTTAGGTTCGGCTTTTCGTCCTCTGGGGCCAACGTCCTGACTTTC.

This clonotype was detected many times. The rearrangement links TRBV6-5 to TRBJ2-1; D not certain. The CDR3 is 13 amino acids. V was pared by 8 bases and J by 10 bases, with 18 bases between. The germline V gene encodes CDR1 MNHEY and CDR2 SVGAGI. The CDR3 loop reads CASSTGPGREQFF. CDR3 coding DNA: TGTGCCAGCTCGACCGGGCCGGGCCGAGAGCAGTTCTTC.

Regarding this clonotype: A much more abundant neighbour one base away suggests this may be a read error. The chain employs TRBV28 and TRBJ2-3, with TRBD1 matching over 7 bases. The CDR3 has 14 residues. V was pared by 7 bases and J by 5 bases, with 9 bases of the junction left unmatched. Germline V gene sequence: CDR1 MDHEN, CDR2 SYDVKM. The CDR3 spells CASNTWTGQDTQYF. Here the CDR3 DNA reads TGTGCCAGCAATACATGGACAGGACAAGATACGCAGTATTTT.

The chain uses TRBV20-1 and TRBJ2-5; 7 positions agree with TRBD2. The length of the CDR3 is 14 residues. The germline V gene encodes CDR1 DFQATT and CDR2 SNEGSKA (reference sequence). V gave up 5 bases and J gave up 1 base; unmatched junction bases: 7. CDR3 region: CSAGRSGVQETQYF. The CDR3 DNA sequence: TGCAGTGCTGGAAGAAGCGGGGTCCAAGAGACCCAGTACTTC.

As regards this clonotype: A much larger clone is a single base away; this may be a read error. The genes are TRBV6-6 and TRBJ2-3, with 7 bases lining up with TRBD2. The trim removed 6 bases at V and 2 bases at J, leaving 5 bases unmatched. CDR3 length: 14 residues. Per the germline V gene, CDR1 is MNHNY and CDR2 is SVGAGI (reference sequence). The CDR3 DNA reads TGTGCCAGCAGCACCGGGGGGAACACAGATACGCAGTATTTT. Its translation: CASSTGGNTDTQYF.

The DNA for the CDR3 is TGTGCTAGTGGCCAAGGACCCGGGAGGGGCAATGAGCAGTTCTTC. This translates into CASGQGPGRGNEQFF. V gene TRBV12-5 combines with J gene TRBJ2-1; 8 bases agree with TRBD2. Germline V gene data show CDR1 as LGHNT and CDR2 as FRNRAP. V shed 6 bases and J 6 bases; nucleotides not matched to a gene: 10. This CDR3 is 15 amino acids long. Full variable domain (remainder filled in from reference TRBV12-5 and TRBJ2-1): DARVTQTPRHKVTEMGQEVTMRCQPILGHNTVFWYRQTMMQGLELLAYFRNRAPLDDSGMPKDRFSAEMPDATLATLKIQPSEPRDSAVYFCASGQGPGRGNEQFFGPGTRLTVL.

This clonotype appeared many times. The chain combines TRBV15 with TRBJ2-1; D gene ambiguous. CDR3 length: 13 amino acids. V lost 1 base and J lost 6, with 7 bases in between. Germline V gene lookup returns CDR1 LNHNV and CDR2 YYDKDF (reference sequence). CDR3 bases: TGTGCCACCAGCAGAGGTCATTTCAATGAGCAGTTCTTC. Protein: CATSRGHFNEQFF.

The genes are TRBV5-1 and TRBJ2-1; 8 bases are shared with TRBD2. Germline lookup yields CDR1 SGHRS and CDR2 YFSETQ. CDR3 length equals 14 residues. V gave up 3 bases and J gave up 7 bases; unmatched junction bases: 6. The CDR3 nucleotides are TGCGCCAGCAGCTCCGTAGCGGGACGAAATGAGCAGTTCTTC. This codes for CASSSVAGRNEQFF.

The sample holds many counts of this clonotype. The CDR3 here is CASSSPAASTDTQYF. The CDR3 DNA sequence: TGTGCCAGCAGTTCCCCAGCGGCTAGCACAGATACGCAGTATTTT. The V gene is TRBV28, the J gene TRBJ2-3; perhaps TRBD2 as D (5 bases). From germline, CDR1 is MDHEN and CDR2 SYDVKM. The CDR3 is 15 residues long. The V end lost 4 bases, the J end lost 0 bases, and 11 bases lay between the germline ends.

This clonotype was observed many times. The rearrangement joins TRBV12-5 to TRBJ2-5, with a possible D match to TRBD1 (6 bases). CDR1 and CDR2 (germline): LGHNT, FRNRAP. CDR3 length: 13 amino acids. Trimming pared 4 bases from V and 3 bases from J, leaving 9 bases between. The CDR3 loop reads CASGSGQKETQYF. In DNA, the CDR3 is TGTGCTAGTGGTTCGGGACAAAAAGAGACCCAGTACTTC.

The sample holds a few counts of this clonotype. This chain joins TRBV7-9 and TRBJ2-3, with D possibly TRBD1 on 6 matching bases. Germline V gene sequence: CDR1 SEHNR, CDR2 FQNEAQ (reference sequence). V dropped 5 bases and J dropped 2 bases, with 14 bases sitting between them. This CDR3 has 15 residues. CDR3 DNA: TGTGCCAGCAGCCTGGACAGAGGACTCACAGATACGCAGTATTTT. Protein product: CASSLDRGLTDTQYF.

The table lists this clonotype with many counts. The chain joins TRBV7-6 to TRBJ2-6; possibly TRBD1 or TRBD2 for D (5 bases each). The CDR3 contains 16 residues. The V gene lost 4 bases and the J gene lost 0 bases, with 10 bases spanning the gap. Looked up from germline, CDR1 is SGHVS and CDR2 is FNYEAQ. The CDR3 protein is CASSSGHSSGANVLTF. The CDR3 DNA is TGTGCCAGCAGCTCGGGGCACTCCTCTGGGGCCAACGTCCTGACTTTC.

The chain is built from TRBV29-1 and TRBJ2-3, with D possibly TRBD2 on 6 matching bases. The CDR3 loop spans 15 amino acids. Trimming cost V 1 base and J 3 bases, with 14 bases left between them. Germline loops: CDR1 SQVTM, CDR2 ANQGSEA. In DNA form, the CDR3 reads TGCAGCGTTGAAGGGAGGGGATACGAGACAGATACGCAGTATTTT. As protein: CSVEGRGYETDTQYF.

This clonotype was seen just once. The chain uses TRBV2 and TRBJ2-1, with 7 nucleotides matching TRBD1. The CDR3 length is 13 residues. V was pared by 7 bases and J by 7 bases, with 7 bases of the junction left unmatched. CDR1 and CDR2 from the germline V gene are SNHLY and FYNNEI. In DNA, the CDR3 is TGTGCCAGCAAACAGGCCAGGGGGAATGAGCAGTTCTTC. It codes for CASKQARGNEQFF.

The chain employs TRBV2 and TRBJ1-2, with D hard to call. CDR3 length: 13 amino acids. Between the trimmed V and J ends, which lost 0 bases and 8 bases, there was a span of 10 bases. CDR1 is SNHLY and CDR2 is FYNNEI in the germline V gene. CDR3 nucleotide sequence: TGTGCCAGCAGTGAAGCGGGGAGTGAAGGCTACACCTTC. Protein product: CASSEAGSEGYTF.

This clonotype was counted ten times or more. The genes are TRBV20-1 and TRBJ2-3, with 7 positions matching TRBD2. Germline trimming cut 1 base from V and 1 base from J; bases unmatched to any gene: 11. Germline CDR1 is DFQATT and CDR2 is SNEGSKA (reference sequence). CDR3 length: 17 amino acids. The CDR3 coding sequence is TGCAGTGCTAGAGCGGCCCCCGGGGCGGGAGGCACAGATACGCAGTATTTT. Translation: CSARAAPGAGGTDTQYF.

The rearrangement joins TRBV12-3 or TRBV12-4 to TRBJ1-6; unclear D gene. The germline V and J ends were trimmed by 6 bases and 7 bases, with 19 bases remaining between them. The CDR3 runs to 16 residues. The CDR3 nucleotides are TGTGCCAGCAGCAGAACTGTGCTAGGGCGGAATTCACCCCTCCACTTT. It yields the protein CASSRTVLGRNSPLHF.

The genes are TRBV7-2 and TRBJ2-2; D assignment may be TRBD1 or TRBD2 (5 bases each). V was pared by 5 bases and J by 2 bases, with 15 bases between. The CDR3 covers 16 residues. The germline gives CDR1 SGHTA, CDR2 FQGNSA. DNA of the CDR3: TGTGCCAGCAGCCTCCCCGGGACGGTTAACACCGGGGAGCTGTTTTTT. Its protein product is CASSLPGTVNTGELFF.